This T cell receptor beta chain is from a study of blood T cell repertoires in COVID-19 (dated by TCRdb to 2020 to 2021). Broadly, across the study: Collaborator samples came from the United States, Italy and Spain and covered acute and convalescent phases of COVID-19. Samples were obtained from the ongoing ImmuneRACE study (first 160 participants) and from 1,254 subjects provided by 6 global collaborators. HLA class I and class II types, where available, came from metadata supplied by the sample provider rather than from assay-based typing. The sample metadata nearly always contained a de-identified subject ID, COVID-19 status, age in years and sex. The repertoires were released in a freely available public database meant as a resource for research on the immune response to SARS-CoV-2. The material from the prospective study consisted of cDNA or gDNA derived from T cells, B-cell-depleted T cells, or PBMCs. Deeply sampled blood TCRbeta repertoires from subjects exposed to, actively infected with, or recovered from COVID-19 were included in the dataset.

On this clone itself: Its target antigen remains unknown. Base qualities are not recorded, but no much larger clone differs from it by a single base.

Collaborating institutions collected whole blood in K2EDTA tubes following their own protocols. For TCRbeta analysis, collaborators shipped samples in one of three forms: frozen whole blood, isolated PBMCs, or DNA extracted from either of those sample types. General findings and caveats noted by the study authors: Clinical and demographic metadata were provided uncurated, with the amount varying by source and participant.

TCRbeta CDR3 regions were amplified from genomic DNA using the immunoSEQ Assay, a bias-controlled multiplex PCR. Under the source paper's analysis protocol: The number of nucleated cells in each sample was estimated by amplification of reference gene primers within the assay. To quantify the absolute abundance of each unique TCRbeta CDR3 rearrangement, sequence reads were collapsed and filtered. For each sample, productive Simpson clonality was calculated by taking the square root of Simpson's diversity index across productive rearrangements. As stored in TCRdb, this immuneACCESS dataset retains in-frame rearrangements with V and J assigned. A fraction of the clones does not appear; measured against another copy, unresolved V genes explain less than half of the discrepancy, and the remainder lacks a known reason. V and J calls and clone size are those listed in that table; D and trimming were worked out from the DNA. Counted in this sample were about 60,000 clones; around 90% of them appeared once. The ten largest clones add up to less than 5% of the sample.

Per the germline V gene, SGHRS is the CDR1 and YFSETQ is the CDR2. V is reduced by 0 bases and J by 0 bases, leaving a spacing of 10 bases between them. The CDR3 spans 15 residues, from the cysteine through the phenylalanine. The entry retains the CDR3 DNA only, 45 bases that are in frame from base 1. The TCR was taken from a man aged 60-69 years with acute or convalescent COVID-19. The sample consisted of peripheral blood. This sequence uses TRBV5-1 and TRBJ2-7; the D segment could be TRBD2, given 5 matching bases. For the CDR3, the sequence is CASSLAGLSSYEQYF. The DNA sequence is given as TGCGCCAGCAGCTTGGCCGGACTTAGCTCCTACGAGCAGTACTTC.